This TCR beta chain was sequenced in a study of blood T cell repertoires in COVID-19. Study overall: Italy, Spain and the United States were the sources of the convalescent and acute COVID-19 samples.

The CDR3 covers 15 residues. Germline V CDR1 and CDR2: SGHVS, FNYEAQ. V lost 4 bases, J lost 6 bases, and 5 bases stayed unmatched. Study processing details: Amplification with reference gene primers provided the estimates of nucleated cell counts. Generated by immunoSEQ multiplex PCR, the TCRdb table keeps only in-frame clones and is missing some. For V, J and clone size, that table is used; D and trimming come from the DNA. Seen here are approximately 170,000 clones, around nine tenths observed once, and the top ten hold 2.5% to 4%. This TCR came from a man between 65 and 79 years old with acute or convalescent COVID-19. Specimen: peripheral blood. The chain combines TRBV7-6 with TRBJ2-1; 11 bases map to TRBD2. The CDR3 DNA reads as TGTGCCAGCAGCTCATTTAGCGGGAGGGGCAATGAGCAGTTCTTC. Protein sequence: CASSSFSGRGNEQFF.